This passage covers 24 T cell receptor beta chains from one sample sequenced in a study of cytomegalovirus exposure and HLA in healthy donors. With 60 Vbeta and 13 Jbeta primers, the PCR was carried out. Only in-frame clones appear in the TCRdb table, and some are missing; sequencing was by immunoSEQ multiplex PCR. The data show under 200,000 clones, 75% to 85% seen once. Sequenced material: PBMCs. These receptor sequences come from a woman between 45 and 65 years old in good health and CMV-seronegative.

The J gene is TRBJ1-6, the V gene TRBV6-5; possible D gene TRBD1, 6 bases. CDR1 MNHEY and CDR2 SVGAGI come from the germline V gene. Trimming pared 0 bases from V and 14 bases from J, leaving 11 bases between. This CDR3 has 13 amino acids. As DNA, the CDR3 is TGTGCCAGCAGTTACTCGAGCGGGGGCACCCTCCACTTT. It codes for CASSYSSGGTLHF.

The rearrangement links TRBV19 to TRBJ2-2, with a possible D match to TRBD2 (6 bases). Trimming shortened V by 6 bases and J by 4 bases, and 21 bases separated the two germline ends. From germline, CDR1 is LNHDA and CDR2 SQIVND (reference sequence). This CDR3 comprises 17 residues. In DNA, the CDR3 is TGTGCCAGTAGCTCTCCGGGACTCCCCTTAGGCACCGGGGAGCTGTTTTTT. Its translation is CASSSPGLPLGTGELFF.

This sequence joins TRBV27 and TRBJ1-6; D is perhaps TRBD1 (5 bases). V was clipped by 2 bases and J by 5 bases, with 7 bases between them. This CDR3 spans 14 amino acids. Germline values: CDR1 MNHEY, CDR2 SMNVEV (reference sequence). This CDR3 reads CASSLQGNNSPLHF. CDR3 bases: TGTGCCAGCAGTTTACAGGGTAATAATTCACCCCTCCACTTT.

The CDR3 DNA follows: TGTGCCAGCAAAGTCGGGACAAACACTGAAGCTTTCTTT. It codes for CASKVGTNTEAFF. This chain uses TRBV6-5 with TRBJ1-1, with D perhaps TRBD1 (6 bases). CDR3 length equals 13 residues. Germline V gives CDR1 MNHEY, CDR2 SVGAGI. Trimming pared 7 bases from V and 2 bases from J, leaving 11 bases between.

This chain uses TRBV7-8 with TRBJ2-7, with 7 bases matching TRBD1. V lost 5 bases and J lost 4; bases outside the gene matches: 5. Germline V gene lookup returns CDR1 SGHVS and CDR2 FQNEAQ. The CDR3 has 13 amino acids. The CDR3 loop is CASSQTGWYEQYF. The CDR3 DNA sequence: TGTGCCAGCAGCCAGACAGGGTGGTACGAGCAGTACTTC.

The V call is TRBV5-1, the J call TRBJ2-7; 9 bases map to TRBD1. J gave up 2 bases and V 4 bases, and 4 bases lay outside the gene matches. The CDR3 runs 14 residues. Germline CDR1 reads SGHRS; CDR2 reads YFSETQ. The CDR3 spells CASSTRQGAYEQYF. The CDR3 nucleotides read TGCGCCAGCAGCACACGACAGGGGGCCTACGAGCAGTACTTC.

The gene calls are TRBV28 and TRBJ1-5; the match to TRBD1 covers 9 bases. V dropped 3 bases and J dropped 6; count of bases not matched to a gene: 9. In germline, CDR1 is MDHEN, CDR2 SYDVKM. This CDR3 spans 16 amino acids. The CDR3 bases are TGTGCCAGCAGTTTCCCCCGACAGGGGGGGGGTCAGCCCCAGCATTTT. Protein sequence: CASSFPRQGGGQPQHF. The full variable domain, in which reference TRBV28 and TRBJ1-5 provide the parts outside the CDR3, is DVKVTQSSRYLVKRTGEKVFLECVQDMDHENMFWYRQDPGLGLRLIYFSYDVKMKEKGDIPEGYSVSREKKERFSLILESASTNQTSMYLCASSFPRQGGGQPQHFGDGTRLSIL.

The rearrangement uses TRBV7-9 and TRBJ2-3; TRBD2 aligns across 7 bases. With V trimmed by 2 bases and J by 3 bases, 5 bases remained unmatched. The CDR3 spans 15 residues. The germline V gene has CDR1 SEHNR and CDR2 FQNEAQ (reference sequence). The CDR3 DNA sequence: TGTGCCAGCAGCTTATCGTCCGGGGGGACAGATACGCAGTATTTT. This translates into CASSLSSGGTDTQYF.

The rearrangement uses TRBV27 and TRBJ2-1; TRBD2 agrees at 7 bases. Looked up from germline, CDR1 is MNHEY and CDR2 is SMNVEV (reference sequence). The CDR3 covers 11 residues. The V segment lost 10 bases and the J segment 9 bases; nucleotides outside the gene matches: 6. This CDR3 is CATRREREQFF. DNA of the CDR3: TGTGCCACGAGGCGGGAGCGTGAGCAGTTCTTC.

The V gene is TRBV28, the J gene TRBJ2-2; the D gene is possibly TRBD1 (6 bases). Germline V gene sequence: CDR1 MDHEN, CDR2 SYDVKM. The CDR3 consists of 13 residues. CDR3 in DNA: TGTGCAACCCGACAGGCTAACACCGGGGAGCTGTTTTTT. As protein: CATRQANTGELFF.

The rearrangement joins TRBV6-1 to TRBJ2-3, with 8 bases fitting TRBD1. V lost 6 bases and J lost 2; bases outside the gene matches: 1. Germline V lookup: CDR1 MNHNS, CDR2 SASEGT. CDR3 size: 13 residues. Here the CDR3 DNA reads TGTGCCAGCAGGCAGGGGGCCACAGATACGCAGTATTTT. The encoded protein is CASRQGATDTQYF.

The chain has TRBV27 and TRBJ2-1; a weak D match, TRBD1 (5 bases). CDR3 length: 18 amino acids. V was cut by 5 bases and J by 0 bases, with 20 bases left in between. Per germline, CDR1 MNHEY and CDR2 SMNVEV (reference sequence). The CDR3 is CASSLYTGALSSYNEQFF. As DNA, the CDR3 is TGTGCCAGCAGTCTATATACAGGTGCCTTAAGCTCCTACAATGAGCAGTTCTTC.

J is TRBJ1-2 and V is TRBV9, with D possibly TRBD1 on 5 matching bases. Between the trimmed V and J ends, which lost 0 bases and 8 bases, there was a span of 23 bases. Germline loops: CDR1 SGDLS, CDR2 YYNGEE. The CDR3 runs 17 residues. The chain's CDR3 is CASSVDNSPAGHDGYTF. The CDR3 coding sequence is TGTGCCAGCAGCGTAGACAATTCCCCCGCAGGGCATGACGGCTACACCTTC.

The chain uses TRBV14 and TRBJ2-7; 12 bases agree with TRBD2. CDR1 and CDR2 from the germline V gene are SGHDN and FVKESK. V was clipped by 6 bases and J by 6 bases; unmatched bases: 6. This CDR3 spans 14 amino acids. The CDR3 reads CASSLTSGSFEQYF. The CDR3 nucleotides are TGTGCCAGCAGTTTGACTAGCGGGAGCTTCGAGCAGTACTTC.

The genes are TRBV11-3 and TRBJ2-1; TRBD2 aligns across 16 bases. Trimming cost V 4 bases and J 4 bases; bases outside gene matches: 4. Germline V lookup: CDR1 SGHNT, CDR2 YENEEA. The CDR3 is 17 residues long. CDR3 sequence: CASSWGLAGGRYNEQFF. The CDR3 DNA reads as TGTGCCAGCAGCTGGGGACTAGCGGGAGGGAGGTACAATGAGCAGTTCTTC.

As for this clone: In the same sample, other DNA sequences code for this CDR3. V usage is TRBV7-2 and J usage is TRBJ1-5, with 7 bases identical to TRBD1. This CDR3 contains 14 residues. Unmatched junction bases numbered 2, after V lost 5 bases and J lost 1 base. Germline loops: CDR1 SGHTA, CDR2 FQGNSA. In DNA, the CDR3 is TGTGCCAGCAGCCTGGGACAGAGCAATCAGCCCCAGCATTTT. Translated, it gives CASSLGQSNQPQHF.

The chain uses TRBV11-1 and TRBJ2-5; 8 nucleotides align to TRBD2. This CDR3 comprises 17 residues. From germline, CDR1 is SGHAT and CDR2 FQDESV (reference sequence). V gave up 0 bases and J gave up 4 bases; unmatched junction bases: 10. The CDR3 nucleotides read TGTGCCAGCAGCTTAGCGGCCAGCGGGAGAATCGGAGAGACCCAGTACTTC. Its protein product is CASSLAASGRIGETQYF.

In its sample, this clone was seen a few times. This chain joins TRBV5-4 and TRBJ2-7, with D possibly being TRBD1 (5 bases). The CDR3 has 13 amino acids. Germline lookup yields CDR1 SGHNT and CDR2 YYREEE (reference sequence). The V and J ends lost 0 bases and 5 bases respectively, with 9 bases between them. The CDR3 coding sequence is TGTGCCAGCAGCTTGGAGTGGGGCAACGAGCAGTACTTC. This encodes CASSLEWGNEQYF. Full variable domain (remainder filled in from reference TRBV5-4 and TRBJ2-7): ETGVTQSPTHLIKTRGQQVTLRCSSQSGHNTVSWYQQALGQGPQFIFQYYREEENGRGNFPPRFSGLQFPNYSSELNVNALELDDSALYLCASSLEWGNEQYFGPGTRLTVT.

This clone was detected only a few times. Other DNA sequences within the sample encode an identical CDR3. The gene calls are TRBV5-6 and TRBJ1-2; D unresolved. The CDR3 is 11 amino acids. Germline V gene data show CDR1 as SGHDT and CDR2 as YYEEEE. V was pared by 0 bases and J by 8 bases, with 5 bases between. The CDR3 region is CASSLGHGYTF. The DNA of the CDR3 is TGTGCCAGCAGCTTGGGACACGGCTACACCTTC. The entire variable domain, with the rest obtained from reference TRBV5-6 and TRBJ1-2, is as follows: DAGVTQSPTHLIKTRGQQVTLRCSPKSGHDTVSWYQQALGQGPQFIFQYYEEEERQRGNFPDRFSGHQFPNYSSELNVNALLLGDSALYLCASSLGHGYTFGSGTRLTVV.

V is TRBV11-2 and J is TRBJ1-2; 9 nucleotides agree with TRBD1. This CDR3 has 15 amino acids. Trimming at V came to 0 bases and at J to 8 bases, leaving 7 bases not matched to a gene. Germline V gene sequence: CDR1 SGHAT, CDR2 FQNNGV. The CDR3 DNA reads as TGTGCCAGCAGCTTAGATCTTACAGGGGGCGAAGGCTACACCTTC. As protein: CASSLDLTGGEGYTF.

The CDR3, as DNA: TGTGCCAGCACCCCTCCGGTTACCTACGAGCAGTACTTC. Translated: CASTPPVTYEQYF. The chain recombines TRBV28 with TRBJ2-7; D is unclear. From germline, CDR1 is MDHEN and CDR2 SYDVKM. Deletions cut 7 bases from V and 2 bases from J, with 12 bases between. This CDR3 is built from 13 residues. Filled out from reference TRBV28 and TRBJ2-7, the complete variable domain reads DVKVTQSSRYLVKRTGEKVFLECVQDMDHENMFWYRQDPGLGLRLIYFSYDVKMKEKGDIPEGYSVSREKKERFSLILESASTNQTSMYLCASTPPVTYEQYFGPGTRLTVT.

The gene calls are TRBV7-9 and TRBJ2-7, with D hard to call. With 5 bases removed from V and 0 bases from J, the gap between germline ends came to 11 bases. Germline lookup yields CDR1 SEHNR and CDR2 FQNEAQ (reference sequence). The CDR3 consists of 14 residues. The CDR3 DNA follows: TGTGCCAGCAGCGACCGGAACAGCTCCTACGAGCAGTACTTC. Amino acid sequence: CASSDRNSSYEQYF.

This clone came up once. The J gene is TRBJ1-4, the V gene TRBV27; a weak D match, TRBD1 (5 bases). The CDR3 length is 16 residues. Germline CDR1 is MNHEY and CDR2 is SMNVEV (reference sequence). Trimming shortened V by 2 bases and J by 5 bases, and 15 bases separated the two germline ends. DNA of the CDR3: TGTGCCAGCAGTTTAAGGGCGGGGGTCAACAATGAAAAACTGTTTTTT. The encoded protein is CASSLRAGVNNEKLFF. Full variable domain (outside the CDR3, taken from reference TRBV27 and TRBJ1-4): EAQVTQNPRYLITVTGKKLTVTCSQNMNHEYMSWYRQDPGLGLRQIYYSMNVEVTDKGDVPEGYKVSRKEKRNFPLILESPSPNQTSLYFCASSLRAGVNNEKLFFGSGTQLSVL.

The chain recombines TRBV7-9 with TRBJ2-7; no definite D call. CDR3 length: 13 residues. CDR1 and CDR2 from the germline V gene are SEHNR and FQNEAQ (reference sequence). V was clipped by 0 bases and J by 6 bases, with 9 bases between them. This CDR3 reads CASSLAITGEQYF. CDR3 DNA sequence: TGTGCCAGCAGCTTAGCGATTACCGGCGAGCAGTACTTC.